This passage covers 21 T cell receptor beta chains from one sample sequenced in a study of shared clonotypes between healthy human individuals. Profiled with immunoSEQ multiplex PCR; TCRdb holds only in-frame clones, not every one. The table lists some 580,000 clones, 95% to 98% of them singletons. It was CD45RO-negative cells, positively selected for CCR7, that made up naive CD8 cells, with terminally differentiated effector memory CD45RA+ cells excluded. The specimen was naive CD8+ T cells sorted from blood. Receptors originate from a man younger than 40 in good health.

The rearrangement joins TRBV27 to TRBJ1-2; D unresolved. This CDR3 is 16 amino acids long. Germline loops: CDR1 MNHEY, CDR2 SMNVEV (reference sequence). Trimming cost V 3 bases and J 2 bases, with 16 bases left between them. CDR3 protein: CASSLRQDYRNYGYTF. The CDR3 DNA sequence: TGTGCCAGCAGTTTGCGGCAGGACTACCGCAACTATGGCTACACCTTC.

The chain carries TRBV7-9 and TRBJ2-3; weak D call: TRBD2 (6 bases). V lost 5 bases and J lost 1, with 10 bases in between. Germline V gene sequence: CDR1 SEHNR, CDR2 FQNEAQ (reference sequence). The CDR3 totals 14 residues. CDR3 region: CASSGGIRTDTQYF. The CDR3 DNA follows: TGTGCCAGCAGCGGAGGGATACGCACAGATACGCAGTATTTT.

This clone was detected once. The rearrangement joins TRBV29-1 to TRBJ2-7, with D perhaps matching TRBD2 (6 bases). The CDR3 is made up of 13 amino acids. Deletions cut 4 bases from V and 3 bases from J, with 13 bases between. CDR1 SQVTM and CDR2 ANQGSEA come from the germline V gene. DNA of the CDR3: TGCAGCGTTGTTAGCGGAGGGAACTACGAGCAGTACTTC. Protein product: CSVVSGGNYEQYF.

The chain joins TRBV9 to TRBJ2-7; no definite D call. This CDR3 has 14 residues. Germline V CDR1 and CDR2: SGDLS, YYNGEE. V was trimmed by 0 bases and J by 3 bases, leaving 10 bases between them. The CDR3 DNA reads TGTGCCAGCAGCGTAGGGGGTAACTACTACGAGCAGTACTTC. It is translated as CASSVGGNYYEQYF.

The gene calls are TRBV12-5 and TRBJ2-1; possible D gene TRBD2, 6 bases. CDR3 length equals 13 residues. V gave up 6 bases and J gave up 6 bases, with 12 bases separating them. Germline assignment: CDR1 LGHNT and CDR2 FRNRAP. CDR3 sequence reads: CASGLAPGNEQFF. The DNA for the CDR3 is TGTGCTAGTGGACTAGCCCCGGGCAATGAGCAGTTCTTC.

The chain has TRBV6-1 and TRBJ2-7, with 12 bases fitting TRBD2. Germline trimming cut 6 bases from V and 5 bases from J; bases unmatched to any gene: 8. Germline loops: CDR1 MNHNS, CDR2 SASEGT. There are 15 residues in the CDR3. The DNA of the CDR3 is TGTGCCAGCAGGAGGACTAGCGGGAAGGTCGACGAGCAGTACTTC. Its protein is CASRRTSGKVDEQYF.

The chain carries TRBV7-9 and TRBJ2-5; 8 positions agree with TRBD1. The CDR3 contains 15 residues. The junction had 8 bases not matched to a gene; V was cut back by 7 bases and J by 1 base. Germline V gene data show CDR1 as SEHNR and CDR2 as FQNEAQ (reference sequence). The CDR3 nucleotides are TGTGCCAGCAAGGACAGGGACCGATCCCAAGAGACCCAGTACTTC. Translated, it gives CASKDRDRSQETQYF.

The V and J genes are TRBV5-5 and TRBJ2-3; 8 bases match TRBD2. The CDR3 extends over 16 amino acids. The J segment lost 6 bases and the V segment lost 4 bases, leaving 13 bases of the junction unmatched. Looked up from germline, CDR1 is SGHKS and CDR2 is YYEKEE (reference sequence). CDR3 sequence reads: CASSRSLADLVDTQYF. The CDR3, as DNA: TGTGCCAGCAGCCGATCACTAGCGGACCTAGTTGATACGCAGTATTTT.

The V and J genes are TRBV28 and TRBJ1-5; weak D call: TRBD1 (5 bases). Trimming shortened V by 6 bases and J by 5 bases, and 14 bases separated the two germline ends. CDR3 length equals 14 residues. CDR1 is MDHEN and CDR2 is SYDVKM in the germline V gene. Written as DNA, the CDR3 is TGTGCCAGCAGCTCAGACAGTCTCGATCAGCCCCAGCATTTT. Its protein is CASSSDSLDQPQHF.

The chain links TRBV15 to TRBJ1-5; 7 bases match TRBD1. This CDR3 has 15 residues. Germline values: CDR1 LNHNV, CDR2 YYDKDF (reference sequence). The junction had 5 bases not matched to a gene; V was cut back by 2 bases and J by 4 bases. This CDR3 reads CATSRYGQANQPQHF. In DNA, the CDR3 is TGTGCCACCAGCAGATATGGACAGGCTAATCAGCCCCAGCATTTT.

The CDR3 loop reads CASSPLGFPYEQYF. CDR3 nucleotides: TGTGCCAGCAGTCCCCTGGGTTTCCCCTACGAGCAGTACTTC. The chain joins TRBV25-1 to TRBJ2-7; D uncertain. Germline loops: CDR1 MGHDK, CDR2 SYGVNS. With 5 bases removed from V and 2 bases from J, the gap between germline ends came to 13 bases. CDR3 size: 14 residues.

The CDR3, as DNA: TGTGCCAGCAGCCACTCAGGGTCGTTGGATACGCAGTATTTT. It encodes CASSHSGSLDTQYF. The chain recombines TRBV11-3 with TRBJ2-3; D might be TRBD1 (5 bases). This CDR3 is built from 14 residues. CDR1 SGHNT and CDR2 YENEEA come from the germline V gene. Trimming removed 5 bases at V and 6 bases at J, with 15 bases between.

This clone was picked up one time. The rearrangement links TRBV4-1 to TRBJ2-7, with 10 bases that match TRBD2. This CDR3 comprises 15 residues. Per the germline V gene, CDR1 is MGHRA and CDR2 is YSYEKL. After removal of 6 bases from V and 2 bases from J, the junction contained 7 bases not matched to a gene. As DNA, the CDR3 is TGCGCCAGCAGTCTTAGCGGGAGGATCACCTACGAGCAGTACTTC. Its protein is CASSLSGRITYEQYF.

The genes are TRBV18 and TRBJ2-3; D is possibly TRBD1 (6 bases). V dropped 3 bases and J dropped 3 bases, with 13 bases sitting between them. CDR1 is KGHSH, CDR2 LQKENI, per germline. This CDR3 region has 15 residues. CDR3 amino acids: CASSPTTGLTDTQYF. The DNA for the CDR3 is TGTGCCAGCTCACCGACGACAGGATTAACAGATACGCAGTATTTT.

CDR3 loop: CASSQEGGSGTHTIYF. The CDR3 bases are TGCGCCAGCAGCCAAGAAGGTGGTTCGGGTACACACACCATATATTTT. The genes are TRBV4-1 and TRBJ1-3; no firm D call. This CDR3 region has 16 residues. In germline, CDR1 is MGHRA, CDR2 YSYEKL. The V end was cut by 0 bases, the J end by 8 bases, with 17 bases between.

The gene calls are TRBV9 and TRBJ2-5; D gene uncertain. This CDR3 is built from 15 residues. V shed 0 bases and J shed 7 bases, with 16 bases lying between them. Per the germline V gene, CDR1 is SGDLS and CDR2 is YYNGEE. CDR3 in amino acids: CASSVEVSPYGTQYF. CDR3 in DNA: TGTGCCAGCAGCGTAGAAGTCTCCCCATACGGGACCCAGTACTTC.

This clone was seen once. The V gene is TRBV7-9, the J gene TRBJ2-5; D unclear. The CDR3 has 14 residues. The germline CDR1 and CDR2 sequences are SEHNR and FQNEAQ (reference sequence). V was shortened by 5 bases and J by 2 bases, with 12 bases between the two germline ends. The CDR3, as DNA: TGTGCCAGCAGCACCGAGGCAGTACAAGAGACCCAGTACTTC. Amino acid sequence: CASSTEAVQETQYF.

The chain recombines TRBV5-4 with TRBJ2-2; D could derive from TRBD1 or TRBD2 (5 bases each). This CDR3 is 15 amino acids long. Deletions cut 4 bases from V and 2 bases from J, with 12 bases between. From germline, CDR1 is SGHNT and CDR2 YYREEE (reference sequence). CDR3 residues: CASSHPGTNTGELFF. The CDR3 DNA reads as TGTGCCAGCAGCCACCCAGGGACCAACACCGGGGAGCTGTTTTTT.

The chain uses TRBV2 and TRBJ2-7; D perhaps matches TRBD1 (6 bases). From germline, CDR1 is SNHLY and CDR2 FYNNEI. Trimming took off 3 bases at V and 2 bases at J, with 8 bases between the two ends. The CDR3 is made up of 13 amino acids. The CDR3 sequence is CASSEDSTYEQYF. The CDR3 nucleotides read TGTGCCAGCAGTGAGGACAGCACCTACGAGCAGTACTTC.

Here the CDR3 DNA reads TGTGCCAGCAGTGAACGGACAGGAGGACCGACGACCTACGAGCAGTACTTC. Translating it yields CASSERTGGPTTYEQYF. The chain is built from TRBV2 and TRBJ2-7, with 7 bases matching TRBD1. CDR3 length: 17 amino acids. V was pared by 2 bases and J by 2 bases, with 12 bases of the junction left unmatched. In germline, CDR1 is SNHLY, CDR2 FYNNEI.

CDR3 DNA sequence: TGTGCCAGCAGCATACTACAGGGAACGGATGGCTACACCTTC. It codes for CASSILQGTDGYTF. The chain is built from TRBV7-9 and TRBJ1-2; a weak D match, TRBD1 (6 bases). Trimming stripped 5 bases from V and 6 bases from J, with 16 bases between. The CDR3 has 14 residues. Germline V gene sequence: CDR1 SEHNR, CDR2 FQNEAQ (reference sequence). Based on the CDR3 plus reference TRBV7-9 and TRBJ1-2, the full variable domain is DTGVSQNPRHKITKRGQNVTFRCDPISEHNRLYWYRQTLGQGPEFLTYFQNEAQLEKSRLLSDRFSAERPKGSFSTLEIQRTEQGDSAMYLCASSILQGTDGYTFGSGTRLTVV.